This T cell receptor (beta chain) was sequenced in a study of naive and memory T cell subsets. Findings of the study overall: Naive repertoires, especially CD8, held a few larger clonotypes, possibly memory cells re-expressing CD45RA. RNA-based TCR counts may shift with T cell activation and differentiation.

The beta constant-region primer was an equimolar mix of two oligonucleotides covering TRBC1 and TRBC2. Ligation attached a single-stranded oligonucleotide with a 12-nucleotide UMI and the SP2 primer to the cDNA 3' end. TCRdb re-derived calls from the UMI-ligation and nested PCR reads in MiXCR, one entry per CDR3 protein. The sample includes 140,000 to 150,000 distinct CDR3 sequences, approximately 15% of them seen just once. On this clonotype itself: What it recognizes is unknown.

Trimming removed 2 bases from V and 4 bases from J; junction bases left unmatched: 12. CDR3 length: 17 amino acids. Looked up from germline, CDR1 is SGHVS and CDR2 is FQNEAQ. Cells stained for CD3, CD4, CD8, CD45RA and CD27 were sorted into four subsets. V gene TRBV7-8 combines with J gene TRBJ2-3, with 7 bases lining up with TRBD2. Sequencing was carried out using naive CD4+ T cells from blood. The receptor was derived from a human donor in good health. CDR3 nucleotide sequence: TGTGCCAGCAGCTTACTGTCGATCCGGGAGGCTGCAGATACGCAGTATTTT. Residues: CASSLLSIREAADTQYF.